A selection of T cell receptor beta chains follows, all from one sample in a study of T cell changes during pregnancy in multiple sclerosis. Measured with immunoSEQ multiplex PCR; TCRdb has only the in-frame clones, and not every one. In the table there are tens of thousands of clones, roughly 96% of which are singletons. The starting material was CD8+ T cells from peripheral blood mononuclear cells, obtained after pregnancy. Source of these receptors: a female donor with multiple sclerosis, enrolled in a pregnancy study. CDR3s include the opening cysteine and the closing phenylalanine or tryptophan. The order of the fields is clone size, V gene, CDR3 length, CDR3 protein. Clone size appears in some rows only: once, few, many, or a class for an expanded clone.

. | TRBV7-8 | 13 | CASSLPGGNEQFF
. | TRBV4-2 | 16 | CASSQEEGSSAYEQYF
. | TRBV27 | 15 | CASSSSESSYNEQFF
once | TRBV28 | 17 | CASSLSGGPISTDTQYF
. | TRBV6-1 | 14 | CASSGQGYDSPLHF
once | TRBV28 | 17 | CASSSTYSGLSYNEQFF
. | TRBV4-3 | 13 | CASSQAGGHEQYF
. | TRBV29-1 | 15 | CSAEGTSGIYNEQFF
. | TRBV6-1 | 15 | CASSEGDSPQETQYF
. | TRBV29-1 | 11 | CSVEQSYGYTF
. | TRBV7-9 | 13 | CASSLSLTYEQYF
. | TRBV28 | 15 | CASSPGGTSDNEQFF
. | TRBV2 | 14 | CASSEGGSNYGYTF
once | TRBV10-3 | 14 | CAISVDGSVYEQYF
. | TRBV4-2 | 15 | CASSQETGSNQPQHF
. | TRBV27 | 14 | CASSPTGIPSEQYF
. | TRBV9 | 15 | CASSMGGTGGTEAFF
. | TRBV7-6 | 16 | CASSPLGASAYNEQFF
. | TRBV27 | 14 | CASSFPGSLNEQFF
. | TRBV7-9 | 12 | CASSQGIAEAFF
. | TRBV30 | 12 | CAWNSGRDTQYF
. | TRBV7-9 | 15 | CASSGTSGRDYEQYF
. | TRBV29-1 | 12 | CSVVQETYEQYF
. | TRBV6-1 | 15 | CASSVDRGTYNEQFF
. | TRBV13 | 15 | CASSLGVGQTNEQFF
. | TRBV21-1 | 18 | CASSHAATGSESGNTIYF
. | TRBV9 | 14 | CASSVGGEGAEQYF
once | TRBV23-1 | 15 | CASSQSKTASYGYTF
. | TRBV9 | 14 | CASSLGTGNQPQHF
. | TRBV4-1 | 15 | CASSQEQGGDQPQHF
. | TRBV29-1 | 18 | CSVNPGLAGGRGPCEQYF
. | TRBV7-8 | 14 | CASSYLGRGETQYF
. | TRBV6-6 | 15 | CASSYSRGPTYEQYF
. | TRBV27 | 14 | CASSSLALYNEQFF
. | TRBV7-9 | 15 | CASSSPLASTDTQYF
. | TRBV28 | 14 | CASSLTSGRFEQYF
. | TRBV29-1 | 13 | CSVVVPGGYEQYF
. | TRBV28 | 17 | CASSLSSPRQGWDGYTF
. | TRBV9 | 14 | CASSLLTGNTEAFF
once | TRBV28 | 17 | CASSLFTLAGEGETQYF
. | TRBV19 | 13 | CASSIWRGAEAFF
. | TRBV29-1 | 14 | CSVEAGGTSETQYF
. | TRBV13 | 14 | CASSSLNLGSEQFF
. | TRBV6-6 | 13 | CASSYSRDNEQFF
. | TRBV19 | 15 | CASNLMAGGLNEQFF
. | TRBV27 | 15 | CASTTRRSGANVLTF
. | TRBV14 | 14 | CASSPGGRTDTQYF